These 20 T cell receptor beta chains came from one sample sequenced in a study of T-cell memory formation after mild COVID-19. One entry per CDR3 protein, called by TCRdb with MiXCR from the 5' RACE reads. Of 300,000 to 400,000 distinct CDR3 sequences listed, roughly 15% are singletons. The sequencing sample was made of PBMCs or a T cell subset sorted from them (not recorded which). The receptors derive from a man aged 18 to 30 who had mild COVID-19 (a few samples of this study predate the infection). Cell type and time point are not known.

This clonotype was observed a few times. The V gene is TRBV5-1, the J gene TRBJ1-6; D call uncertain. This CDR3 is built from 15 residues. The germline gives CDR1 SGHRS, CDR2 YFSETQ. V was pared by 4 bases and J by 0 bases, with 8 bases between. The CDR3 sequence: CASSEQSSYNSPLHF. The CDR3, as DNA: TGCGCCAGCAGCGAACAGAGCTCCTATAATTCACCCCTCCACTTT.

The chain carries TRBV2 and TRBJ2-7; 15 bases line up with TRBD2. The junction had 8 bases not matched to a gene; V was cut back by 2 bases and J by 0 bases. The CDR3 has 19 amino acids. Germline CDR1 reads SNHLY; CDR2 reads FYNNEI. Here the CDR3 DNA reads TGTGCCAGCAGTGAACCCGGACTAGCGGGGGGGTCAAGCTCCTACGAGCAGTACGTC. It is translated as CASSEPGLAGGSSSYEQYV.

This clonotype was seen at least ten times. The chain is built from TRBV4-3 and TRBJ2-7; D is unresolved. With 0 bases removed from V and 4 bases from J, the gap between germline ends came to 16 bases. This CDR3 has 16 residues. Germline CDR1 reads LGHNA; CDR2 reads YSLEER. CDR3 DNA sequence: TGCGCCAGCAGCCAAGAATACGAGACAACCAGATACGAGCAGTACTTC. The encoded protein is CASSQEYETTRYEQYF.

This clonotype was picked up a small number of times. The chain couples TRBV19 to TRBJ1-2; a possible D gene is TRBD1 (5 bases). Deletions cut 4 bases from V and 8 bases from J, with 14 bases between. This CDR3 comprises 13 residues. Looked up from germline, CDR1 is LNHDA and CDR2 is SQIVND (reference sequence). The CDR3 DNA is TGTGCCAGTAGTAACGGGGGGAACGGCGGCTACACCTTC. Translated: CASSNGGNGGYTF.

This chain links TRBV4-2 with TRBJ2-1, with a weak D call TRBD2 (5 bases). The CDR3 consists of 15 residues. Germline values: CDR1 LGHNA, CDR2 YNFKEQ. V shed 4 bases and J shed 7 bases, with 17 bases lying between them. CDR3 amino acids: CASSLQTTVFNEQFF. The CDR3 coding sequence is TGTGCCAGCAGCCTGCAGACTACCGTCTTTAATGAGCAGTTCTTC.

This chain uses TRBV15 with TRBJ2-3; 9 nucleotides match TRBD2. Trimming cost V 0 bases and J 0 bases; bases outside gene matches: 10. Germline assignment: CDR1 LNHNV and CDR2 YYDKDF (reference sequence). The CDR3 is made up of 19 amino acids. This CDR3 is CATSRDPASGITSTDTQYF. CDR3 bases: TGTGCCACCAGCAGAGATCCGGCTAGCGGGATCACGAGCACAGATACGCAGTATTTT.

This clonotype was seen a few times. CDR3 amino acids: CASGKEYTTNEKLFF. In DNA, the CDR3 is TGTGCCAGCGGGAAGGAATATACAACTAATGAAAAACTGTTTTTT. The chain combines TRBV2 with TRBJ1-4; no reliable D call. CDR1 is SNHLY, CDR2 FYNNEI, per germline. V was cut by 8 bases and J by 0 bases, with 13 bases left in between. The length of the CDR3 is 15 residues.

This clonotype was recorded at least ten times. The V gene is TRBV5-1, the J gene TRBJ1-2; a possible D gene is TRBD1 (5 bases). V gave up 8 bases and J gave up 0 bases, with 17 bases separating them. The CDR3 runs to 15 residues. Germline V lookup: CDR1 SGHRS, CDR2 YFSETQ. The CDR3 region is CASRPGPTPNYGYTF. The CDR3 DNA sequence: TGCGCCAGTCGTCCGGGACCCACTCCTAACTATGGCTACACCTTC. Supplemented by reference TRBV5-1 and TRBJ1-2, the full variable domain reads KAGVTQTPRYLIKTRGQQVTLSCSPISGHRSVSWYQQTPGQGLQFLFEYFSETQRNKGNFPGRFSGRQFSNSRSEMNVSTLELGDSALYLCASRPGPTPNYGYTFGSGTRLTVV.

In its sample, this clonotype was seen many times. This chain connects TRBV7-2 to TRBJ2-7; tentatively, D is TRBD1 (6 bases). The CDR3 contains 16 residues. Germline CDR1 is SGHTA and CDR2 is FQGNSA. Trimming pared 5 bases from V and 1 base from J, leaving 18 bases between. The CDR3 sequence is CASSRSGTRDSYEQYF. The CDR3 DNA follows: TGTGCCAGCAGCCGATCCGGGACAAGAGATTCCTACGAGCAGTACTTC. Using reference TRBV7-2 and TRBJ2-7 for the parts outside the CDR3, the full variable domain is GAGVSQSPSNKVTEKGKDVELRCDPISGHTALYWYRQSLGQGLEFLIYFQGNSAPDKSGLPSDRFSAERTGGSVSTLTIQRTQQEDSAVYLCASSRSGTRDSYEQYFGPGTRLTVT.

This clonotype has just one count. One end of the junction does not line up with germline, which may come from a read error. CDR3 DNA: TGTGCTAGCAGCAACGGGGACGGCTACACAGATACGCAGTATTTT. Protein product: CASSNGDGYTDTQYF. This rearrangement joins TRBV7-7 to TRBJ2-3; the D gene could be TRBD1 or TRBD2 (5 bases each). The CDR3 is 15 amino acids. Germline V gives CDR1 SSHAT, CDR2 FNYEAQ (reference sequence).

The table lists this clonotype with many counts. The chain uses TRBV4-3 and TRBJ2-3; D is undetermined. Germline loops: CDR1 LGHNA, CDR2 YSLEER. The CDR3 loop spans 13 amino acids. Trimming cost V 8 bases and J 6 bases, with 15 bases left between them. The CDR3 is CASAGAHRDTQYF. The CDR3 coding sequence is TGCGCCAGCGCCGGTGCCCATCGGGATACGCAGTATTTT.

This clonotype came up many times. This chain joins TRBV5-1 and TRBJ2-3, with unresolved D. The CDR3 totals 14 residues. Germline values: CDR1 SGHRS, CDR2 YFSETQ. Trimming removed 0 bases from V and 0 bases from J, with 5 bases in between. The CDR3 coding sequence is TGCGCCAGCAGCTTGGTTGAGAGCACAGATACGCAGTATTTT. Its translation is CASSLVESTDTQYF.

This chain connects TRBV30 to TRBJ1-1, with 7 bases matching TRBD1. CDR3 length: 12 amino acids. Unmatched junction bases numbered 1, after V lost 5 bases and J lost 1 base. In germline, CDR1 is GTSNPN, CDR2 SVGIG (reference sequence). For the CDR3, the DNA is TGTGCCTGGGGACAGGCGAACACTGAAGCTTTCTTT. Protein product: CAWGQANTEAFF. The variable domain in full, completed from reference TRBV30 and TRBJ1-1, reads SQTIHQWPATLVQPVGSPLSLECTVEGTSNPNLYWYRQAAGRGLQLLFYSVGIGQISSEVPQNLSASRPQDRQFILSSKKLLLSDSGFYLCAWGQANTEAFFGQGTRLTVV.

The V and J genes are TRBV7-2 and TRBJ1-3; 7 bases match TRBD1. V shed 5 bases, J shed 0 bases, and the junction held 10 bases outside the gene matches. Germline loops: CDR1 SGHTA, CDR2 FQGNSA. CDR3 length: 17 residues. CDR3 sequence reads: CASSAPSGTVSGNTIYF. The CDR3 DNA is TGTGCCAGCAGCGCACCCAGCGGGACAGTCTCTGGAAACACCATATATTTT. The full variable domain, its missing parts supplied by reference TRBV7-2 and TRBJ1-3, is GAGVSQSPSNKVTEKGKDVELRCDPISGHTALYWYRQSLGQGLEFLIYFQGNSAPDKSGLPSDRFSAERTGGSVSTLTIQRTQQEDSAVYLCASSAPSGTVSGNTIYFGEGSWLTVV.

This clonotype was seen only a few times. This sequence joins TRBV19 and TRBJ2-1; 7 bases fit TRBD2. The CDR3 consists of 15 residues. Germline CDR1 reads LNHDA; CDR2 reads SQIVND (reference sequence). V gave up 3 bases and J gave up 2 bases; unmatched junction bases: 4. For the CDR3, the DNA is TGTGCCAGTAGTATTTCTAGCGGAGCCTACAATGAGCAGTTCTTC. Protein product: CASSISSGAYNEQFF.

This clonotype appeared a few times. The chain recombines TRBV6-5 with TRBJ1-5; 7 nucleotides match TRBD1. Germline CDR1 and CDR2: MNHEY and SVGAGI. V trimming: 6 bases; J trimming: 3 bases; junction bases outside the gene matches: 2. This CDR3 contains 13 residues. For the CDR3, the DNA is TGTGCCAGCAGAGGGACAGTCAATCAGCCCCAGCATTTT. Encoded protein: CASRGTVNQPQHF.

The chain links TRBV10-3 to TRBJ2-2, with D perhaps given as TRBD1 or TRBD2 (5 bases each). Trimming pared 6 bases from V and 5 bases from J, leaving 25 bases between. CDR3 length equals 18 residues. Germline-derived CDR1 and CDR2 are ENHRY and SYGVKD. CDR3 residues: CAISEYRGYRGRTGELFF. Here the CDR3 DNA reads TGTGCCATCAGCGAATATCGGGGCTATCGGGGCAGGACCGGGGAGCTGTTTTTT.

This clonotype appeared once. The chain carries TRBV6-5 and TRBJ2-3, with D possibly being TRBD1 (5 bases). The germline CDR1 and CDR2 sequences are MNHEY and SVGAGI. This CDR3 region has 13 residues. Trimming pared 8 bases from V and 0 bases from J, leaving 9 bases between. CDR3 sequence: CASRWTSTDTQYF. CDR3 coding DNA: TGTGCCAGCCGGTGGACAAGCACAGATACGCAGTATTTT.

The genes are TRBV4-3 and TRBJ2-1, with 8 bases lining up with TRBD1. The CDR3 has 15 residues. The trim removed 8 bases at V and 12 bases at J, leaving 18 bases unmatched. Germline-derived CDR1 and CDR2 are LGHNA and YSLEER. CDR3 DNA: TGCGCCAGCGGGGATCCGGGACAGGTCGTCGGAAGGCAGTTCTTC. Amino acids: CASGDPGQVVGRQFF.

This clonotype was counted ten times or more. The rearrangement links TRBV24-1 to TRBJ1-2, with 8 bases lining up with TRBD1. V shed 7 bases, J shed 6 bases, and the junction held 12 bases outside the gene matches. In germline, CDR1 is KGHDR, CDR2 SFDVKD. The CDR3 totals 15 residues. CDR3 region: CATSAGTGTVDGYTF. CDR3 DNA: TGTGCCACCAGCGCCGGGACAGGCACTGTCGATGGCTACACCTTC.